The next 9 T cell receptor beta chains were all read from a single sample in a study of radiotherapy plus CTLA-4 blockade in lung cancer. Assay used: immunoSEQ multiplex PCR; TCRdb lists only in-frame clones, some missing. This table has some 40,000 clones, approximately 79% appearing once. This specimen was peripheral blood, taken from a patient treated with radiotherapy plus ipilimumab. These receptors came from a human donor with non-small cell lung cancer that progressed on radiotherapy plus ipilimumab.

This clone turned up a few times. The V and J genes are TRBV7-2 and TRBJ2-2, with TRBD2 matching 12 bases. CDR1 is SGHTA and CDR2 is FQGNSA in the germline V gene. This CDR3 contains 17 residues. Losses at the gene ends were 5 bases for V and 7 bases for J; bases not matched to a gene: 11. The DNA of the CDR3 is TGTGCCAGCAGCACATCTCGACTAGCGGGGGTGGGCGGGGAGCTGTTTTTT. The encoded protein is CASSTSRLAGVGGELFF. Filled out from reference TRBV7-2 and TRBJ2-2, the complete variable domain reads GAGVSQSPSNKVTEKGKDVELRCDPISGHTALYWYRQSLGQGLEFLIYFQGNSAPDKSGLPSDRFSAERTGGSVSTLTIQRTQQEDSAVYLCASSTSRLAGVGGELFFGEGSRLTVL.

The V and J genes are TRBV7-2 and TRBJ1-5, with 12 positions matching TRBD1. This CDR3 comprises 16 residues. CDR1 is SGHTA and CDR2 is FQGNSA in the germline V gene. After removal of 1 base from V and 5 bases from J, the junction contained 3 bases not matched to a gene. This CDR3 reads CASSLGGQGADQPQHF. DNA of the CDR3: TGTGCCAGCAGCTTAGGGGGACAGGGGGCCGATCAGCCCCAGCATTTT. Using reference TRBV7-2 and TRBJ1-5 for the parts outside the CDR3, the full variable domain is GAGVSQSPSNKVTEKGKDVELRCDPISGHTALYWYRQSLGQGLEFLIYFQGNSAPDKSGLPSDRFSAERTGGSVSTLTIQRTQQEDSAVYLCASSLGGQGADQPQHFGDGTRLSIL.

The chain has TRBV5-6 and TRBJ2-7, with D possibly TRBD2 on 5 matching bases. There are 13 residues in the CDR3. The V gene's germline CDR1 is SGHDT and CDR2 YYEEEE. V shed 2 bases and J shed 5 bases, with 11 bases lying between them. The CDR3 bases are TGTGCCAGCAGCTTTCGGGGTTCGCACGAGCAGTACTTC. Protein sequence: CASSFRGSHEQYF.

J is TRBJ2-1 and V is TRBV9, with TRBD2 identical over 11 bases. CDR1 is SGDLS, CDR2 YYNGEE, per germline. After removal of 3 bases from V and 3 bases from J, the junction contained 5 bases not matched to a gene. The CDR3 covers 16 residues. The DNA for the CDR3 is TGTGCCAGCAGCGCCGACACTAGCGGGGGCTACAATGAGCAGTTCTTC. As protein: CASSADTSGGYNEQFF.

This clone was seen only once. The genes are TRBV7-8 and TRBJ1-1; possibly TRBD1 for D (6 bases). The germline CDR1 and CDR2 sequences are SGHVS and FQNEAQ. The germline V and J ends were trimmed by 2 bases and 1 base, with 14 bases remaining between them. This CDR3 is 16 amino acids long. CDR3 loop: CASSLKRQVWNTEAFF. CDR3 in DNA: TGTGCCAGCAGCTTAAAGAGACAGGTCTGGAACACTGAAGCTTTCTTT.

In nucleotides, the CDR3 is TGTGCCAGCAGCGTAGCAGAGGGGGGAGGGGAGACCCAGTACTTC. Residues: CASSVAEGGGETQYF. This chain connects TRBV9 to TRBJ2-5, with D perhaps matching TRBD2 (7 bases). The CDR3 is 15 amino acids. The germline gives CDR1 SGDLS, CDR2 YYNGEE. V was clipped by 0 bases and J by 5 bases, with 14 bases between them. The complete variable domain, with remaining parts taken from reference TRBV9 and TRBJ2-5, reads DSGVTQTPKHLITATGQRVTLRCSPRSGDLSVYWYQQSLDQGLQFLIQYYNGEERAKGNILERFSAQQFPDLHSELNLSSLELGDSALYFCASSVAEGGGETQYFGPGTRLLVL.

This chain connects TRBV7-9 to TRBJ1-1; D unclear. From germline, CDR1 is SEHNR and CDR2 FQNEAQ (reference sequence). Trimming shortened V by 3 bases and J by 1 base, and 12 bases separated the two germline ends. There are 15 residues in the CDR3. The CDR3 protein is CASSFDTISNTEAFF. In DNA, the CDR3 is TGTGCCAGCAGCTTTGACACCATTTCGAACACTGAAGCTTTCTTT.

V and J are TRBV5-1 and TRBJ2-3, with D perhaps matching TRBD1 (6 bases). This CDR3 is built from 18 residues. The V gene lost 2 bases and the J gene lost 1 base, with 20 bases spanning the gap. The germline CDR1 and CDR2 sequences are SGHRS and YFSETQ. DNA of the CDR3: TGCGCCAGCAGCTTATGGCCCCAGGGGACCGGGGGCACAGATACGCAGTATTTT. It specifies CASSLWPQGTGGTDTQYF.

Here the CDR3 DNA reads TGTGCCAGCAGCTGGGGGGGGCCCGCAGATACGCAGTATTTT. This translates into CASSWGGPADTQYF. The chain employs TRBV7-3 and TRBJ2-3, with TRBD2 as a possible D gene (7 bases). From germline, CDR1 is SGHTA and CDR2 FQGTGA. V was trimmed by 4 bases and J by 4 bases, leaving 12 bases between them. CDR3 length: 14 amino acids.